This T cell receptor (beta chain) was sequenced during a study of shared clonotypes between healthy human individuals. The overall study: Researchers drew samples from a couple of women and a few men aged 18 to 49. Findings of the study overall: Researchers sampled blood only, noting tissue repertoires likely differ. Compared with clonotypes that all four donors shared, non-shared clonotypes had lower generation probabilities.

The V end was cut by 4 bases, the J end by 7 bases, with 16 bases between. Germline V gene lookup returns CDR1 SNHLY and CDR2 FYNNEI. This CDR3 contains 15 residues. Sorted-subset replicate PCRs used 200 ng of genomic DNA. This amount corresponded to some 32,000 T cell genomes. Some clones are missing from TCRdb's copy, which holds only in-frame ones; the method was immunoSEQ multiplex PCR. The sample lists approximately 2,000,000 clones; 80% to 95% were seen once. Points on this clone: Antigen specificity is unknown.

The sample taken for sequencing was naive CD4+ T cells from PBMCs. Documented subset: CD45RA+ positively selected. The receptor comes from a man aged 18 to 30 in good health. Some clones in this sample may be carry-over from other donors' samples. V and J are TRBV2 and TRBJ2-2; TRBD1 is a possible D gene (6 bases). The CDR3 sequence: CASSVWTVRSGELFF. The DNA of the CDR3 is TGTGCCAGCAGTGTGTGGACAGTGAGGAGCGGGGAGCTGTTTTTT.